Presented here are 22 T cell receptor beta chains from one specimen sequenced in a study of cytomegalovirus exposure and HLA in healthy donors. This table comes from immunoSEQ multiplex PCR, and its TCRdb copy is limited to in-frame clones, with some not included. The sample lists around 300,000 clones, roughly 85% occurring once. The sample was PBMCs. Receptor source: a woman under 30 in good health and CMV-seronegative.

In its sample, this clone was seen many times. The chain uses TRBV19 and TRBJ2-1; D gene uncertain. This CDR3 spans 13 amino acids. V dropped 5 bases and J dropped 5 bases, with 10 bases sitting between them. The germline V gene encodes CDR1 LNHDA and CDR2 SQIVND (reference sequence). The CDR3 DNA reads as TGTGCCAGTAGTGCCTACGAACACAATGAGCAGTTCTTC. Protein: CASSAYEHNEQFF. The whole variable domain, filled in from reference TRBV19 and TRBJ2-1, reads DGGITQSPKYLFRKEGQNVTLSCEQNLNHDAMYWYRQDPGQGLRLIYYSQIVNDFQKGDIAEGYSVSREKKESFPLTVTSAQKNPTAFYLCASSAYEHNEQFFGPGTRLTVL.

V is TRBV27 and J is TRBJ2-5; 7 positions agree with TRBD2. The CDR3 consists of 17 residues. CDR1 and CDR2 (germline): MNHEY, SMNVEV (reference sequence). J was trimmed by 4 bases and V by 5 bases; bases with no gene match: 16. DNA of the CDR3: TGTGCCAGCAGTCCGTTCTTCTTAGCGGGCGTCGGAGAGACCCAGTACTTC. It specifies CASSPFFLAGVGETQYF.

This clone was seen just once. The chain combines TRBV6-6 with TRBJ1-5; TRBD1 aligns across 7 bases. From germline, CDR1 is MNHNY and CDR2 SVGAGI (reference sequence). Trimming took 6 bases from V and 1 from J; bases not matched to a gene: 9. The CDR3 length is 16 residues. The CDR3 here is CASSPIGQASNQPQHF. CDR3 coding DNA: TGTGCCAGCAGCCCTATTGGACAGGCGAGCAATCAGCCCCAGCATTTT.

The V gene is TRBV5-1, the J gene TRBJ2-1; 13 bases line up with TRBD2. The J segment lost 6 bases and the V segment lost 2 bases, leaving 2 bases of the junction unmatched. CDR3 length: 15 residues. Germline assignment: CDR1 SGHRS and CDR2 YFSETQ. CDR3 bases: TGCGCCAGCAGCTTCGGACTAGCGGGAGCCAATGAGCAGTTCTTC. As protein: CASSFGLAGANEQFF.

The genes are TRBV6-5 and TRBJ1-1, with TRBD1 matching 7 bases. Germline V gene data show CDR1 as MNHEY and CDR2 as SVGAGI. V lost 6 bases, J lost 1 base, and 8 bases stayed unmatched. The CDR3 consists of 15 residues. The CDR3 spells CASRRLGTENTEAFF. As DNA, the CDR3 is TGTGCCAGCAGACGTCTCGGGACAGAGAACACTGAAGCTTTCTTT.

This clone was seen a single time. The J gene is TRBJ2-7, the V gene TRBV28; 11 positions match TRBD1. Germline-derived CDR1 and CDR2 are MDHEN and SYDVKM. Germline trimming cut 8 bases from V and 4 bases from J; bases unmatched to any gene: 7. The CDR3 loop spans 14 amino acids. This chain's CDR3 is CASAGTGGAYEQYF. In DNA, the CDR3 is TGTGCCAGCGCCGGGACAGGGGGGGCATACGAGCAGTACTTC.

J is TRBJ2-7 and V is TRBV7-9, with D unclear. V was pared by 5 bases and J by 3 bases, with 11 bases between. CDR1 and CDR2 from the germline V gene are SEHNR and FQNEAQ (reference sequence). The CDR3 contains 13 residues. The CDR3 loop reads CASSTTTSYEQYF. CDR3 nucleotide sequence: TGTGCCAGCAGCACCACCACCAGCTACGAGCAGTACTTC.

V gene TRBV29-1 combines with J gene TRBJ2-7; maybe TRBD1 (5 bases). V was trimmed by 3 bases and J by 2 bases, leaving 11 bases between them. The CDR3 spans 13 residues. The germline V gene has CDR1 SQVTM and CDR2 ANQGSEA. The CDR3 protein is CSVEQGEPYEQYF. The CDR3 nucleotides read TGCAGCGTTGAGCAAGGGGAACCCTACGAGCAGTACTTC.

The V call is TRBV2, the J call TRBJ2-7; 10 bases align to TRBD2. The ends lost 6 bases at V and 0 bases at J; junction bases unmatched: 5. Looked up from germline, CDR1 is SNHLY and CDR2 is FYNNEI. The CDR3 runs to 15 residues. The CDR3 sequence is CASRKGLASSYEQYF. CDR3 coding DNA: TGTGCCAGCAGAAAGGGACTAGCGAGCTCCTACGAGCAGTACTTC.

The chain recombines TRBV4-3 with TRBJ1-2; D might be TRBD1 (5 bases). The V end was cut by 1 base, the J end by 2 bases, with 14 bases between. The CDR3 runs 16 residues. The germline CDR1 and CDR2 sequences are LGHNA and YSLEER. The CDR3 spells CASSQGAKGQNYGYTF. CDR3 sequence (DNA): TGCGCCAGCAGCCAAGGGGCGAAGGGGCAAAACTATGGCTACACCTTC.

The chain has TRBV29-1 and TRBJ2-5; D unclear. Germline V gene sequence: CDR1 SQVTM, CDR2 ANQGSEA. Trimming removed 4 bases at V and 5 bases at J, with 8 bases between. This CDR3 spans 11 amino acids. Here the CDR3 DNA reads TGCAGCGTTGGTATCGGGGAGACCCAGTACTTC. Translating it yields CSVGIGETQYF.

V is TRBV18 and J is TRBJ1-6, with D maybe TRBD1 (6 bases). The CDR3 length is 14 residues. Germline values: CDR1 KGHSH, CDR2 LQKENI. Trimming left V 6 bases short and J 8 bases short, with 14 bases between. CDR3 DNA: TGTGCCAGCTCCCTCACAGGGCGGGATTCACCCCTCCACTTT. It specifies CASSLTGRDSPLHF.

This chain uses TRBV27 with TRBJ2-2; D is ambiguous. The CDR3 extends over 14 amino acids. Germline CDR1 is MNHEY and CDR2 is SMNVEV (reference sequence). V lost 6 bases to trimming and J lost 0 bases, with 8 bases between them. The CDR3 region has the DNA TGTGCCAGCAGCGCCAGGCCGAACACCGGGGAGCTGTTTTTT. It specifies CASSARPNTGELFF.

V is TRBV7-6 and J is TRBJ2-7; the match to TRBD2 covers 9 bases. The CDR3 runs 15 residues. Germline CDR1 and CDR2: SGHVS and FNYEAQ. V trimming: 2 bases; J trimming: 2 bases; junction bases outside the gene matches: 4. Here the CDR3 DNA reads TGTGCCAGCAGCTTATCACTAGCGGGTCCCTACGAGCAGTACTTC. It codes for CASSLSLAGPYEQYF.

V usage is TRBV7-2 and J usage is TRBJ1-1; 8 bases are shared with TRBD1. Per germline, CDR1 SGHTA and CDR2 FQGNSA. The CDR3 runs 13 residues. The V segment lost 5 bases and the J segment 5 bases; nucleotides outside the gene matches: 4. The CDR3 protein is CASSTGQGTEAFF. DNA of the CDR3: TGTGCCAGCAGCACCGGACAGGGAACTGAAGCTTTCTTT.

This clone came up a few times. The chain joins TRBV10-3 to TRBJ2-1; TRBD2 might be the D (5 bases). Germline V lookup: CDR1 ENHRY, CDR2 SYGVKD. This CDR3 contains 13 residues. The V end was cut by 2 bases, the J end by 9 bases, with 11 bases between. For the CDR3, the DNA is TGTGCCATCAGTGAGACAAGCGGCGGTGAGCAGTTCTTC. Protein product: CAISETSGGEQFF.

The chain uses TRBV7-3 and TRBJ1-5; D is ambiguous. The CDR3 is made up of 13 amino acids. CDR1 SGHTA and CDR2 FQGTGA come from the germline V gene. V was pared by 2 bases and J by 5 bases, with 7 bases between. The CDR3 loop is CASSLYQDQPQHF. CDR3 coding DNA: TGTGCCAGCAGCTTATATCAGGATCAGCCCCAGCATTTT.

A word on this clone: An end of the junction does not agree with germline; a read error may underlie this. This rearrangement joins TRBV13 to TRBJ2-3, with 15 bases that match TRBD2. The CDR3 loop spans 12 amino acids. CDR1 PRHDT and CDR2 FYEKMQ come from the germline V gene (reference sequence). For the CDR3, the DNA is TGTGCCAGCAGCTGGGGACTAGCGGGGGGTTACTTT. Amino acids: CASSWGLAGGYF.

About this clone: Other DNA sequences in the sample encode the same CDR3. The J gene is TRBJ2-7, the V gene TRBV6-5; 8 positions match TRBD2. The germline V gene encodes CDR1 MNHEY and CDR2 SVGAGI. The V gene end was trimmed by 0 bases and the J gene end by 1 base; junction bases not matched to a gene: 2. CDR3 length: 15 amino acids. CDR3 sequence (DNA): TGTGCCAGCAGTTACTCGGCGGGAGGATCCTACGAGCAGTACTTC. It encodes CASSYSAGGSYEQYF.

The rearrangement links TRBV13 to TRBJ1-2; D is possibly TRBD1 (6 bases). This CDR3 is built from 13 residues. Germline V lookup: CDR1 PRHDT, CDR2 FYEKMQ (reference sequence). V dropped 6 bases and J dropped 4 bases, with 12 bases sitting between them. CDR3 region: CASRRDTLYGYTF. The CDR3, as DNA: TGTGCCAGCAGACGGGACACCCTCTATGGCTACACCTTC.

This chain connects TRBV7-9 to TRBJ2-5; weak D call: TRBD1 (6 bases). Looked up from germline, CDR1 is SEHNR and CDR2 is FQNEAQ (reference sequence). The CDR3 spans 17 residues. V lost 4 bases, J lost 2 bases, and 20 bases lay in between. CDR3 sequence (DNA): TGTGCCAGCAGCTACTCCCCCGAACAGGGACAACAAGAGACCCAGTACTTC. This encodes CASSYSPEQGQQETQYF.

CDR3 DNA sequence: TGTGCCATCAGCAGACAGGAGGATCAGCCCCAGCATTTT. Protein product: CAISRQEDQPQHF. This chain connects TRBV10-3 to TRBJ1-5; D might be TRBD1 (6 bases). The V end was cut by 6 bases, the J end by 5 bases, with 11 bases between. The germline gives CDR1 ENHRY, CDR2 SYGVKD. The CDR3 loop spans 13 amino acids.